Described below is a single TCR beta chain sequence and its context. Its matching antigen is unknown. cDNA came from about 0.5 to 1 ug RNA primed by random hexamers. The TCR beta CDR3 was amplified by immunoSEQ multiplex PCR across 54 Vbeta, 13 Jbeta. TCRdb reprocessed the immunoSEQ multiplex PCR reads with MiXCR, giving one entry per CDR3 protein. The sample has 160,000 or so distinct CDR3 sequences, approximately 92% seen once. TCR beta sequencing covered blood CD8+ and CD4+ T cells. Negative isolation yielded the CD8+ and CD4+ T cells, while FACS enriched the TEMRA cells. This specimen belongs to a study of CD8 T cells in Susac syndrome. Regarding the study as a whole: Regarding the TCR sequencing and HLA analysis, the study admitted that a relatively small number of individuals were involved.

Germline lookup yields CDR1 SGHRS and CDR2 YFSETQ. There are 16 residues in the CDR3. The rearrangement links TRBV5-1 to TRBJ2-1; TRBD1 agrees at 7 bases. The J call may be wrong; the DNA end is better matched by TRBJ2-7. The source is a human donor in good health. Sequenced input: CD4+ T cells from PBMCs. CDR3 bases: TGCGCCAGCAGCTTGGCAATGGGGACAGTTTCCTACGAGCAGTACTTC. Its protein product is CASSLAMGTVSYEQYF.